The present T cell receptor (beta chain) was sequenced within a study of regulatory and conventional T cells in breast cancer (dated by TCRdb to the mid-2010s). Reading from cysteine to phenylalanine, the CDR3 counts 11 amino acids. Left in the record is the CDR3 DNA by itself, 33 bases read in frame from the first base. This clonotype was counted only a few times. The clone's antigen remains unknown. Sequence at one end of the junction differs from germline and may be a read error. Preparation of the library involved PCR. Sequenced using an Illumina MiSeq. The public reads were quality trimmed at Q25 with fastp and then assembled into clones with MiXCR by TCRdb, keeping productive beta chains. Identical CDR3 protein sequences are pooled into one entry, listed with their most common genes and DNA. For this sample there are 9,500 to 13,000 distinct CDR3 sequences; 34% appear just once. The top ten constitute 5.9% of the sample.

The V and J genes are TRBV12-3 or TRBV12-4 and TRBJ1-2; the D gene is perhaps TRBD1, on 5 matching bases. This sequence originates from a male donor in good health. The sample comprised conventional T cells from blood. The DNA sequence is TGTGCCAGCAGTTTAGCCACGGCGACAGCCTTC. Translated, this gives CASSLATATAF.